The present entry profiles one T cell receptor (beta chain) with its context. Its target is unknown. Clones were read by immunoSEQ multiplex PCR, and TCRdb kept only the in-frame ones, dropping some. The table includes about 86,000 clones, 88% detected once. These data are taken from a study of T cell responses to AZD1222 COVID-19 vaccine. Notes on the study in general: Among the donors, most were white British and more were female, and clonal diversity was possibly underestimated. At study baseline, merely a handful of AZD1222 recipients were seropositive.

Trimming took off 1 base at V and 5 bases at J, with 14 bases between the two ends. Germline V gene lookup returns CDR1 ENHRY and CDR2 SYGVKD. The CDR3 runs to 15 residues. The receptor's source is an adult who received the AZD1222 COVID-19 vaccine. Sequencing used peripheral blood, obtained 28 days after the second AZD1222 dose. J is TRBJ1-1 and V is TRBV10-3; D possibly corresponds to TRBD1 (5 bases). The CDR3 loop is CAISEWTLGGTEAFF. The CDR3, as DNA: TGTGCCATCAGTGAGTGGACCCTTGGGGGGACTGAAGCTTTCTTT.